The rows below give T cell receptor beta chains drawn from one sample of a study of blood T cell repertoires in COVID-19. TCRdb's table, derived via immunoSEQ multiplex PCR, lists solely in-frame clones and lacks some. In the table there are about 280,000 clones, about 85% of which are singletons. Sequencing input: peripheral blood. The source is a human donor in a cohort sampled during active COVID-19. CDR3s leave out the opening cysteine and the closing phenylalanine or tryptophan. The order of the fields is CDR3 protein, D gene, J gene, V gene. A D gene is named only where the DNA matches it firmly.

ASSVGAGGPNEQF TRBD2 TRBJ2-1 TRBV9
SASPTQDYGYT . TRBJ1-2 TRBV20-1
ASRVGASVGEQY . TRBJ2-7 TRBV27
ASSLNTGLVETQY TRBD2 TRBJ2-5 TRBV7-7
ASSSGTSGPDTQY TRBD2 TRBJ2-3 TRBV5-4
ASSTLSSTGYT . TRBJ1-2 TRBV19
ASSLRAGVIETQY . TRBJ2-5 TRBV7-9
AGGTGQNNEQF TRBD1 TRBJ2-1 TRBV5-6
ASSPLGYYGYT . TRBJ1-2 TRBV14
ASSLPRFWEQY . TRBJ2-7 TRBV5-5
ASSITVSPLH . TRBJ1-6 TRBV28
ASTLEGAGYEQY . TRBJ2-7 TRBV7-9
ASSLQGASYEQY TRBD1 TRBJ2-7 TRBV18
ASSRLAGGPSSYEQY TRBD2 TRBJ2-7 TRBV5-1
ASSQASGANTGELF TRBD2 TRBJ2-2 TRBV4-2
ASSLAVAGAWDTQY TRBD2 TRBJ2-3 TRBV5-8
ASSAGGRIEAF TRBD1 TRBJ1-1 TRBV18
ASSQGSGNTIY . TRBJ1-3 TRBV7-9
ASSQGPTGYLTGELF . TRBJ2-2 TRBV4-1
ASSLSNGDTQY . TRBJ2-3 TRBV27
ASTPSGPNEQF TRBD2 TRBJ2-1 TRBV7-9
ASSLGAGETQY . TRBJ2-5 TRBV2
ASSVRTLRGQPQH . TRBJ1-5 TRBV2
ASSLSFASSGTYEQY TRBD2 TRBJ2-7 TRBV27
SDRTGSMNTEAF TRBD1 TRBJ1-1 TRBV29-1
ASRVGQGARGEQY TRBD1 TRBJ2-7 TRBV5-1
ASSERLEEAF . TRBJ1-1 TRBV6-5
ASSFLGGEQF . TRBJ2-1 TRBV27
ASRGQFLNYGYT TRBD1 TRBJ1-2 TRBV5-4
ASSPTTGVKTQY TRBD1 TRBJ2-5 TRBV7-9
ASSQDLRSLHQPQH . TRBJ1-5 TRBV3-1/TRBV3-2
ASSPDRDYGYT TRBD1 TRBJ1-2 TRBV19
ASSLGGTSNNEQF TRBD2 TRBJ2-1 TRBV18
ASSQVGVAKETQY . TRBJ2-5 TRBV4-1
ASSPSGSGIYEQY TRBD2 TRBJ2-7 TRBV9
AWSVLGGSNQPQH . TRBJ1-5 TRBV30
ASSFGGSSTDTQY TRBD2 TRBJ2-3 TRBV5-4
ASNLEPSSPLH . TRBJ1-6 TRBV7-2
ATSRAGGQLNQPQH . TRBJ1-5 TRBV15
ASSLVSAGPGQPQH . TRBJ1-5 TRBV27
ASSFDSNYGYT . TRBJ1-2 TRBV28
ASSDRRGLDYGYT TRBD1 TRBJ1-2 TRBV19
ASSYKRDYNEQF TRBD2 TRBJ2-1 TRBV6-5
ASSSLLVTGQPQH . TRBJ1-5 TRBV7-8
ASSLIETQY . TRBJ2-5 TRBV18
ASSLESQRGRDTQY TRBD2 TRBJ2-3 TRBV7-2
ASRGWDRGSGEQY TRBD1 TRBJ2-7 TRBV5-4
ASSSAYEQY . TRBJ2-7 TRBV5-1
AWPPLGTGYQETQY TRBD1 TRBJ2-5 TRBV30